One sample yielded the 21 T cell receptor beta chains listed below, sequenced in a study of cytomegalovirus exposure and HLA in healthy donors. The PCR made use of 60 Vbeta and 13 Jbeta primers. TCRdb's table, derived via immunoSEQ multiplex PCR, lists solely in-frame clones and lacks some. The sample lists about 120,000 clones, about a sixth occurring once. The specimen was PBMCs. The receptors come from a female donor in good health and CMV-seropositive.

The V call is TRBV28, the J call TRBJ1-4; D is uncertain. This CDR3 is 15 amino acids long. The ends were cut back, 3 bases at V and 2 bases at J, with 10 bases in the middle. Germline V gene sequence: CDR1 MDHEN, CDR2 SYDVKM. The CDR3 DNA reads TGTGCCAGCAGTTTTTCCGGTCGGACTAATGAAAAACTGTTTTTT. This encodes CASSFSGRTNEKLFF.

A remark on this clone: Distinct nucleotide sequences in the sample also encode this CDR3. This sequence joins TRBV4-2 and TRBJ1-1, with 10 bases fitting TRBD1. With V trimmed by 1 base and J by 1 base, 0 bases remained unmatched. This CDR3 comprises 15 residues. The germline V gene has CDR1 LGHNA and CDR2 YNFKEQ. The CDR3 sequence is CASSQGQGANTEAFF. The CDR3, as DNA: TGTGCCAGCAGCCAAGGACAGGGGGCGAACACTGAAGCTTTCTTT.

This clone was counted a few times. This sequence joins TRBV5-5 and TRBJ2-7; 7 nucleotides line up with TRBD2. The CDR3 covers 17 residues. Looked up from germline, CDR1 is SGHKS and CDR2 is YYEKEE (reference sequence). Trimming removed 2 bases from V and 2 bases from J; junction bases left unmatched: 13. CDR3 protein: CASSFAPSLRGTYEQYF. CDR3 coding DNA: TGTGCCAGCAGCTTTGCCCCCTCCTTGCGGGGGACCTACGAGCAGTACTTC. The full variable domain, rest sourced from reference TRBV5-5 and TRBJ2-7, is DAGVTQSPTHLIKTRGQQVTLRCSPISGHKSVSWYQQVLGQGPQFIFQYYEKEERGRGNFPDRFSARQFPNYSSELNVNALLLGDSALYLCASSFAPSLRGTYEQYFGPGTRLTVT.

The V and J genes are TRBV11-2 and TRBJ2-7; TRBD1 agrees at 7 bases. The CDR3 loop spans 17 amino acids. The germline gives CDR1 SGHAT, CDR2 FQNNGV. Germline trimming cut 4 bases from V and 2 bases from J; bases unmatched to any gene: 14. The CDR3 spells CASSSYEGQVLTYEQYF. As DNA, the CDR3 is TGTGCCAGCAGCTCATACGAAGGACAGGTGTTGACCTACGAGCAGTACTTC.

This clone was counted between two and nine times. The J gene is TRBJ2-7, the V gene TRBV10-1; TRBD1 matches at 10 bases. J lost 4 bases, V lost 5 bases, and 2 bases had no gene match. CDR1 and CDR2 (germline): WNHNN, SYGVQD (reference sequence). This CDR3 contains 13 residues. The DNA of the CDR3 is TGCGCCAGCAGTAGGGACAGGGGTTACGAGCAGTACTTC. Translating it yields CASSRDRGYEQYF.

The chain employs TRBV6-5 and TRBJ1-1; maybe TRBD1 (6 bases). The CDR3 sequence is 14 residues long. CDR1 is MNHEY and CDR2 is SVGAGI in the germline V gene. Trimming removed 2 bases at V and 8 bases at J, with 15 bases between. CDR3 loop: CASSYGQGIKEAFF. CDR3 DNA: TGTGCCAGCAGTTACGGGCAGGGGATTAAAGAAGCTTTCTTT.

This clone showed up just a few times. The rearrangement links TRBV5-1 to TRBJ1-2, with 8 bases that match TRBD1. Germline V CDR1 and CDR2: SGHRS, YFSETQ. This CDR3 comprises 14 residues. V shed 0 bases, J shed 9 bases, and the junction held 7 bases outside the gene matches. The CDR3 here is CASSLESRGLSYTF. CDR3 coding DNA: TGCGCCAGCAGCTTGGAGAGCAGGGGGCTCAGCTACACCTTC.

This chain links TRBV5-1 with TRBJ1-2; D is unresolved. The V gene lost 5 bases and the J gene lost 2 bases, with 16 bases spanning the gap. CDR1 and CDR2 from the germline V gene are SGHRS and YFSETQ. The CDR3 runs to 15 residues. The CDR3 loop reads CASSGSTASNYGYTF. In nucleotides, the CDR3 is TGCGCCAGCAGTGGATCTACAGCCTCAAACTATGGCTACACCTTC.

This clone has a handful of counts. The chain has TRBV19 and TRBJ2-6; a possible D gene is TRBD2 (5 bases). Germline V gene data show CDR1 as LNHDA and CDR2 as SQIVND (reference sequence). The V gene lost 5 bases and the J gene lost 2 bases, with 19 bases spanning the gap. The CDR3 consists of 18 residues. The DNA for the CDR3 is TGTGCCAGTAGTCCACGCACCGGACGGGAAGCTGGGGCCAACGTCCTGACTTTC. Its translation: CASSPRTGREAGANVLTF.

The chain employs TRBV12-2 and TRBJ2-7; TRBD1 reflects the table's D call only, with no check against the DNA. TRBV12-2 is termed a pseudogene. This CDR3 region has 13 residues. DNA for the CDR3: TGTGCAAGTCGCTTAGCACAGGCCTACGAGCAGTACTTC. Protein sequence: CASRLAQAYEQYF.

This clone was counted a few times. The chain carries TRBV28 and TRBJ2-3; 7 bases align to TRBD1. The CDR3 covers 17 residues. V dropped 4 bases and J dropped 5; count of bases not matched to a gene: 15. Germline assignment: CDR1 MDHEN and CDR2 SYDVKM. The chain's CDR3 is CASSYPSAGGELDTQYF. The DNA of the CDR3 is TGTGCCAGCAGTTATCCATCCGCAGGGGGTGAGTTAGATACGCAGTATTTT.

This clone came up a few times. The chain employs TRBV11-2 and TRBJ2-1, with a tentative D call TRBD2 (5 bases). The CDR3 is made up of 15 amino acids. CDR1 SGHAT and CDR2 FQNNGV come from the germline V gene. Trimming left V 1 base short and J 9 bases short, with 16 bases between. The CDR3 region is CASSLGFILGGEQFF. CDR3 sequence (DNA): TGTGCCAGCAGCTTAGGCTTTATTCTTGGAGGTGAGCAGTTCTTC.

This clone was counted a few times. This chain joins TRBV2 and TRBJ2-7; 9 bases are shared with TRBD1. The V gene's germline CDR1 is SNHLY and CDR2 FYNNEI. This CDR3 is built from 15 residues. The V and J ends lost 7 bases and 0 bases, in that order; junction bases with no gene match: 7. The CDR3 sequence is CASTLDRGVSYEQYF. The CDR3 DNA reads as TGTGCCAGCACACTTGACAGGGGGGTCTCCTACGAGCAGTACTTC.

This chain links TRBV19 with TRBJ2-1; D perhaps matches TRBD2 (6 bases). Germline V gene lookup returns CDR1 LNHDA and CDR2 SQIVND (reference sequence). CDR3 size: 15 residues. The germline V and J ends were trimmed by 2 bases and 9 bases, with 17 bases remaining between them. CDR3 sequence: CASSITPTSSSEQFF. The DNA for the CDR3 is TGTGCCAGTAGTATAACCCCGACTAGTTCATCTGAGCAGTTCTTC.

This clone was recorded a few times. V is TRBV19 and J is TRBJ2-7, with 7 positions matching TRBD2. Trimming took 8 bases from V and 2 from J; bases not matched to a gene: 6. The germline V gene encodes CDR1 LNHDA and CDR2 SQIVND (reference sequence). This CDR3 spans 13 amino acids. DNA for the CDR3: TGTGCCAGTTCTGCTAGCGGTACCTACGAGCAGTACTTC. Translation gives CASSASGTYEQYF. The full variable domain, in which reference TRBV19 and TRBJ2-7 provide the parts outside the CDR3, is DGGITQSPKYLFRKEGQNVTLSCEQNLNHDAMYWYRQDPGQGLRLIYYSQIVNDFQKGDIAEGYSVSREKKESFPLTVTSAQKNPTAFYLCASSASGTYEQYFGPGTRLTVT.

This clone came up a few times. V usage is TRBV6-1 and J usage is TRBJ2-7; the match to TRBD1 covers 8 bases. Unmatched junction bases numbered 7, after V lost 3 bases and J lost 3 bases. The CDR3 runs 15 residues. The germline gives CDR1 MNHNS, CDR2 SASEGT. The CDR3 nucleotides read TGTGCCAGCAGTGAGAGCTCAGGGGGCAACTACGAGCAGTACTTC. It encodes CASSESSGGNYEQYF.

V and J are TRBV18 and TRBJ2-1; no firm D call. Trimming shortened V by 3 bases and J by 8 bases, and 14 bases separated the two germline ends. The CDR3 runs 14 residues. Germline V gene sequence: CDR1 KGHSH, CDR2 LQKENI. The DNA of the CDR3 is TGTGCCAGCTCACCCCCGACATTAGTACATGAGCAGTTCTTC. Translation: CASSPPTLVHEQFF.

Notes on this clone: Since the CDR3 does not end with the conserved phenylalanine or tryptophan, this likely comes from a read error. This chain uses TRBV5-4 with TRBJ1-2, with a weak D call TRBD1 (5 bases). Germline CDR1 SGHNT, CDR2 YYREEE (reference sequence). This CDR3 comprises 14 residues. V lost 3 bases and J lost 8, with 17 bases in between. In nucleotides, the CDR3 is TGTGCCAGCAGCTATACTGACAGAGTCTCGGGCTACACCGTC. This codes for CASSYTDRVSGYTV.

A few counts support this clone. The chain links TRBV7-2 to TRBJ1-6; D not certain. The CDR3 has 16 residues. Trimming removed 1 base from V and 0 bases from J, with 7 bases in between. Germline assignment: CDR1 SGHTA and CDR2 FQGNSA. Written as DNA, the CDR3 is TGTGCCAGCAGCTTAGGCGGCGCCTCCTATAATTCACCCCTCCACTTT. Protein sequence: CASSLGGASYNSPLHF.

DNA of the CDR3: TGTGCCAGCAGCTCCGGGACAGGGGGGGATACGCAGTATTTT. It translates to CASSSGTGGDTQYF. V and J are TRBV11-3 and TRBJ2-3; TRBD1 aligns across 11 bases. J was trimmed by 6 bases and V by 4 bases; bases with no gene match: 3. Germline V gives CDR1 SGHNT, CDR2 YENEEA. This CDR3 comprises 14 residues.

This sequence joins TRBV25-1 and TRBJ1-1, with D possibly TRBD1 on 5 matching bases. The CDR3 extends over 14 amino acids. The germline V and J ends were trimmed by 3 bases and 4 bases, with 12 bases remaining between them. Germline CDR1 is MGHDK and CDR2 is SYGVNS. The CDR3 DNA reads TGTGCCAGCAGTGATCGGGGGTGGAGCACTGAAGCTTTCTTT. Residues: CASSDRGWSTEAFF.